What follows is one TCR beta chain and its context. Repertoires were generated with immunoSEQ multiplex PCR, while TCRdb's copy carries only in-frame clones and drops some. The sample includes about 300,000 clones, around 86% of them seen just once. V was shortened by 3 bases and J by 6 bases, with 19 bases between the two germline ends. The CDR3 is made up of 16 amino acids. The germline CDR1 and CDR2 sequences are KGHDR and SFDVKD. This entry is derived from a study of blood T cell repertoires in COVID-19. The receptor comes from a man aged 25 to 40 who had recovered from COVID-19. The V and J genes are TRBV24-1 and TRBJ1-2; no clear D gene. The sample taken for sequencing was PBMCs or T cells enriched from blood (not recorded which). CDR3 bases: TGTGCCACCAGTGATCCCCGACTGGTCGGGATTGATGGCTACACCTTC. Encoded protein: CATSDPRLVGIDGYTF.